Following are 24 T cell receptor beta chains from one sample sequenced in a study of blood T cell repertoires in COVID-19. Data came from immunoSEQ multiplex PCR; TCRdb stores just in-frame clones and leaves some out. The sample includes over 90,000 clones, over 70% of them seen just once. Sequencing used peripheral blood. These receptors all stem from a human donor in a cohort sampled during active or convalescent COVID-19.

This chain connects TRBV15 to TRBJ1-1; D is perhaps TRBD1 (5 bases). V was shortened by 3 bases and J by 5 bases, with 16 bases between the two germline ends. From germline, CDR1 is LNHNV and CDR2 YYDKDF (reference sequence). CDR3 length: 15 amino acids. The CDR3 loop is CATSRSPPGRTEAFF. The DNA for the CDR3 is TGTGCCACCAGCAGGAGTCCACCAGGGCGGACTGAAGCTTTCTTT.

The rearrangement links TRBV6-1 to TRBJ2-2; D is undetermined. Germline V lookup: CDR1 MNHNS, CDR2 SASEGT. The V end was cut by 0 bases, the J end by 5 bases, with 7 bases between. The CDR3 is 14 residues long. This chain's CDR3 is CASSEAAGTGELFF. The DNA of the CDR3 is TGTGCCAGCAGTGAAGCGGCTGGTACCGGGGAGCTGTTTTTT.

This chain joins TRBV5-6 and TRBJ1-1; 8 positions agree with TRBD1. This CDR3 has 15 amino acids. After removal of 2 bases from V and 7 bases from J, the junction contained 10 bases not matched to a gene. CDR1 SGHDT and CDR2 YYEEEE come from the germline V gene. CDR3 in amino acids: CASSFRQGALFEAFF. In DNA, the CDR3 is TGTGCCAGCAGCTTCCGGCAGGGGGCACTCTTTGAAGCTTTCTTT.

CDR3 in amino acids: CASTGQGDTGELFF. The CDR3 DNA is TGTGCCAGCACCGGACAGGGGGACACCGGGGAGCTGTTTTTT. The V gene is TRBV2, the J gene TRBJ2-2; TRBD1 matches 10 bases. Germline CDR1 reads SNHLY; CDR2 reads FYNNEI. The length of the CDR3 is 14 residues. The junction had 2 bases not matched to a gene; V was cut back by 7 bases and J by 3 bases.

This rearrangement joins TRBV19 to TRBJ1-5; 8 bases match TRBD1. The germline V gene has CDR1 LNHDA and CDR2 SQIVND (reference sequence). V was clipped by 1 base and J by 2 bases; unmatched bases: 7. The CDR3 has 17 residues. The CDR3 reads CASSIAPDRGRNQPQHF. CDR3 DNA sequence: TGTGCCAGTAGTATAGCCCCCGACAGGGGACGCAATCAGCCCCAGCATTTT.

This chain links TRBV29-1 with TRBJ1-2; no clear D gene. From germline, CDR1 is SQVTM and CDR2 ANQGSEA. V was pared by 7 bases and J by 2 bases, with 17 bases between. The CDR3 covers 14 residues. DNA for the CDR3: TGCAGCGCCCGGCGGGGTACTTCGAACTATGGCTACACCTTC. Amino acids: CSARRGTSNYGYTF.

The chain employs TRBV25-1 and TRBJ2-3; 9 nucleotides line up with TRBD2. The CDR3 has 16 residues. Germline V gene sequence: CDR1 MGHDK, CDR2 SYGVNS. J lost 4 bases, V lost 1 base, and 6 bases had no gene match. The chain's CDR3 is CASSELASGTPDTQYF. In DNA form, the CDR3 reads TGTGCCAGCAGTGAATTGGCTAGCGGGACCCCAGATACGCAGTATTTT.

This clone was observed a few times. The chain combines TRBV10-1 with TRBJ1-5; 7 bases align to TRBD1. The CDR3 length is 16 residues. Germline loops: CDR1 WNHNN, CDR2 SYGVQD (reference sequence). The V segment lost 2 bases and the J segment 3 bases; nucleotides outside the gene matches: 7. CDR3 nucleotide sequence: TGCGCCAGCAGTGAGACCGGGACAGTCAACAATCAGCCCCAGCATTTT. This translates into CASSETGTVNNQPQHF.

The DNA of the CDR3 is TGTGCCAGCAGTGAATCGGGGGGGCGAGGCACTGAAGCTTTCTTT. Translating it yields CASSESGGRGTEAFF. The V and J genes are TRBV6-1 and TRBJ1-1; D might be TRBD1 (6 bases). The CDR3 runs to 15 residues. Germline V lookup: CDR1 MNHNS, CDR2 SASEGT. V lost 2 bases, J lost 4 bases, and 14 bases lay in between.

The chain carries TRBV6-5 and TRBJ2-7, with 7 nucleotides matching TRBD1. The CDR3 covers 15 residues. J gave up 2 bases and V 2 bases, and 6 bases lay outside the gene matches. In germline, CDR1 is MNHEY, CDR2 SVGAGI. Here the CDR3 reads CASSYKWDSPYEQYF. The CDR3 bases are TGTGCCAGCAGTTACAAGTGGGACAGTCCCTACGAGCAGTACTTC.

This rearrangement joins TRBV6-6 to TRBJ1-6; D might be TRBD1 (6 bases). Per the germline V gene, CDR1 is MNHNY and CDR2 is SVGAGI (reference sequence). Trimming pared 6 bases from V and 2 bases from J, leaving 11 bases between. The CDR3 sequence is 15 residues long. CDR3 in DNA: TGTGCCAGCAGCCTGGACAGACCCTATAATTCACCCCTCCACTTT. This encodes CASSLDRPYNSPLHF.

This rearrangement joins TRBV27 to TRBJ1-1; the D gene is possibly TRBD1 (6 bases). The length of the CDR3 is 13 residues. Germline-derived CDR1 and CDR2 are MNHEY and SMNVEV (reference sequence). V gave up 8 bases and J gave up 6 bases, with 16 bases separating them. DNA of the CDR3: TGTGCCAGCCGTTATACAGGGCGCCCTGAAGCTTTCTTT. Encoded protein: CASRYTGRPEAFF.

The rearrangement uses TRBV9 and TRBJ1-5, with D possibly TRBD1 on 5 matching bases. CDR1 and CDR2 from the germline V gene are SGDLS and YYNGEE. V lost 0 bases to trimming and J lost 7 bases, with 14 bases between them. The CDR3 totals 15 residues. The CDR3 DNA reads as TGTGCCAGCAGCGTAGGGGACGGGACTAACCAGCCCCAGCATTTT. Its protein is CASSVGDGTNQPQHF.

This CDR3 is CASSLKAALNTEAFF. The CDR3, as DNA: TGTGCCAGCAGTTTAAAGGCGGCCCTGAACACTGAAGCTTTCTTT. The chain carries TRBV27 and TRBJ1-1; unclear D gene. The CDR3 sequence is 15 residues long. Germline CDR1 reads MNHEY; CDR2 reads SMNVEV (reference sequence). V lost 2 bases and J lost 0, with 10 bases in between.

DNA for the CDR3: TGTGCCAGCAGCTTAGATCGGGGGTTTGTAAATGAGCAGTTCTTC. This encodes CASSLDRGFVNEQFF. The V and J genes are TRBV11-3 and TRBJ2-1; tentative D call: TRBD2 (6 bases). Germline V gene lookup returns CDR1 SGHNT and CDR2 YENEEA. Trimming stripped 0 bases from V and 7 bases from J, with 13 bases between. CDR3 length: 15 amino acids.

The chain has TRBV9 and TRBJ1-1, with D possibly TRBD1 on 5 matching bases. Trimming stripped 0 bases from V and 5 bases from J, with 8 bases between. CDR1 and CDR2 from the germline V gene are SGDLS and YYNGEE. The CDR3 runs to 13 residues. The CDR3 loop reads CASSVGGETEAFF. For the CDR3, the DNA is TGTGCCAGCAGCGTAGGGGGGGAGACTGAAGCTTTCTTT.

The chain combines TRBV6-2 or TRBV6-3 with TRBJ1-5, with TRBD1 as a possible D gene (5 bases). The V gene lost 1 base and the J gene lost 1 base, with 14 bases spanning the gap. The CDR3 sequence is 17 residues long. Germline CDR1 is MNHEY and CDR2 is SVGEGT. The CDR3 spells CASSYYRGSVSNQPQHF. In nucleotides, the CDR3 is TGTGCCAGCAGTTACTATCGGGGGAGCGTGAGCAATCAGCCCCAGCATTTT.

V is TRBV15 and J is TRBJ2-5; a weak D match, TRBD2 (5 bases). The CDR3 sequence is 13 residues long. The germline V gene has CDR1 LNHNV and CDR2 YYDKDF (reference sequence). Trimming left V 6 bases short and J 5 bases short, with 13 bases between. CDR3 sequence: CATRGPGIETQYF. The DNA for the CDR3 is TGTGCCACCAGGGGCCCGGGAATCGAGACCCAGTACTTC. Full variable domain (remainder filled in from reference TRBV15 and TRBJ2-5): DAMVIQNPRYQVTQFGKPVTLSCSQTLNHNVMYWYQQKSSQAPKLLFHYYDKDFNNEADTPDNFQSRRPNTSFCFLDIRSPGLGDTAMYLCATRGPGIETQYFGPGTRLLVL.

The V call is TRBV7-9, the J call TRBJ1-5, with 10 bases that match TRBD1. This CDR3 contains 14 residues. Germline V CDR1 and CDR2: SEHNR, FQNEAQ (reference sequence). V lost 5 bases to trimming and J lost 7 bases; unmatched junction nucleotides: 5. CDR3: CASSKGQGGQPQHF. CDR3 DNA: TGTGCCAGCAGCAAAGGACAGGGGGGCCAGCCCCAGCATTTT.

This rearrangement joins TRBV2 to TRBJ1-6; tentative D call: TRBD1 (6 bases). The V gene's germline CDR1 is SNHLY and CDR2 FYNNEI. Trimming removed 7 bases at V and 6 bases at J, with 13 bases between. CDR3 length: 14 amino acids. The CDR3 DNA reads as TGTGCCAGCATCGGAAACAGGGCTAATTCACCCCTCCACTTT. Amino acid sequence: CASIGNRANSPLHF.

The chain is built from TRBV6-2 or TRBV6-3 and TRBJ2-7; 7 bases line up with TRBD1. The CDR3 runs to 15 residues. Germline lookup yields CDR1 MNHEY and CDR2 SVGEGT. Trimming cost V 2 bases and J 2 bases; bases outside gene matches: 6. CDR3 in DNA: TGTGCCAGCAGTTACAGACAGGGCGGCCCCTACGAGCAGTACTTC. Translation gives CASSYRQGGPYEQYF.

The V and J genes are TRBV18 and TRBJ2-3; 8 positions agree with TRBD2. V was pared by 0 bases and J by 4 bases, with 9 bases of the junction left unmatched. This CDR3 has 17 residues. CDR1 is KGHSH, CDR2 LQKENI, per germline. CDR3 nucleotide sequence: TGTGCCAGCTCACCACCGGCCCGGGGGGGCCGGGCAGATACGCAGTATTTT. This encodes CASSPPARGGRADTQYF. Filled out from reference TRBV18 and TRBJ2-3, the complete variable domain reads NAGVMQNPRHLVRRRGQEARLRCSPMKGHSHVYWYRQLPEEGLKFMVYLQKENIIDESGMPKERFSAEFPKEGPSILRIQQVVRGDSAAYFCASSPPARGGRADTQYFGPGTRLTVL.

The CDR3 nucleotides read TGTGCCAGCAGACTGCCCCAGGGAGGCGGCTACACCTTC. Translation gives CASRLPQGGGYTF. The rearrangement joins TRBV6-5 to TRBJ1-2, with a tentative D call TRBD1 (5 bases). The CDR3 runs 13 residues. V shed 6 bases and J shed 8 bases, with 16 bases lying between them. The germline CDR1 and CDR2 sequences are MNHEY and SVGAGI.

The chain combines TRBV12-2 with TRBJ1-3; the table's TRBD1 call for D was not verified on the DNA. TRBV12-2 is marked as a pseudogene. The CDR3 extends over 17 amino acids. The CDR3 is CASRLGAGNPPGNTIYF. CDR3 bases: TGTGCAAGTCGCTTAGGGGCAGGGAACCCTCCTGGAAACACCATATATTTT.